The 19 T cell receptor beta chains reported below all come from one sample, sequenced in a study of blood T cells in healthy people across ages. A second PCR of roughly 7 to 11 cycles used a sample-barcoded 5' primer and a J-beta primer mix. From the 5' RACE reads, TCRdb called clonotypes with MiXCR, one entry per CDR3 protein. In the table there are around 650,000 distinct CDR3 sequences, 35% to 50% of which are singletons. The sequencing sample was made of blood. Receptors originate from a man aged 80 or over in good health.

The CDR3 is CASRLDGYEQYF. The DNA for the CDR3 is TGTGCCAGCAGGTTGGACGGGTACGAGCAGTACTTC. The J gene is TRBJ2-7, the V gene TRBV28; D uncertain. V lost 6 bases to trimming and J lost 4 bases, with 10 bases between them. This CDR3 has 12 residues. The germline V gene encodes CDR1 MDHEN and CDR2 SYDVKM.

The V gene is TRBV5-1, the J gene TRBJ2-3, with a possible D match to TRBD1 (6 bases). CDR1 SGHRS and CDR2 YFSETQ come from the germline V gene. Trimming took 0 bases from V and 3 from J, leaving 14 bases between them. This CDR3 spans 16 amino acids. The CDR3 loop is CASSLDRAGSTDTQYF. Written as DNA, the CDR3 is TGCGCCAGCAGCTTGGACAGGGCCGGTTCGACAGATACGCAGTATTTT.

J is TRBJ2-1 and V is TRBV3-1; TRBD2 aligns across 10 bases. Germline V gives CDR1 LGHDT, CDR2 YNNKEL (reference sequence). The CDR3 covers 13 residues. V lost 6 bases and J lost 13; bases outside the gene matches: 9. In DNA, the CDR3 is TGTGCCAGCAGTCCTAGACCTAGCGGGGGACAGTTCTTC. Its protein is CASSPRPSGGQFF.

The chain uses TRBV6-6 and TRBJ1-1; no clear D. V was pared by 5 bases and J by 1 base, with 14 bases between. Germline loops: CDR1 MNHNY, CDR2 SVGAGI (reference sequence). The CDR3 has 15 amino acids. This CDR3 reads CASSLSYRQNTEAFF. The CDR3 DNA sequence: TGTGCCAGCAGTCTCTCATACAGACAGAACACTGAAGCTTTCTTT.

This chain connects TRBV29-1 to TRBJ2-1; 11 nucleotides align to TRBD2. With 7 bases clipped from V and 6 bases from J, the junction kept 8 bases outside the gene matches. Germline V lookup: CDR1 SQVTM, CDR2 ANQGSEA. The CDR3 covers 14 residues. CDR3 sequence (DNA): TGCAGCGCTCTCGGGACTAGCGGTTTCAATGAGCAGTTCTTC. Translated: CSALGTSGFNEQFF.

The V call is TRBV2, the J call TRBJ2-7; tentative D call: TRBD1 (5 bases). CDR1 and CDR2 (germline): SNHLY, FYNNEI. V lost 4 bases and J lost 2, with 9 bases in between. The CDR3 has 13 amino acids. DNA for the CDR3: TGTGCCAGCAGTGCCAGGACACCCTACGAGCAGTACTTC. Translating it yields CASSARTPYEQYF.

The genes are TRBV2 and TRBJ1-5; TRBD1 agrees at 9 bases. J lost 7 bases, V lost 5 bases, and 6 bases had no gene match. There are 14 residues in the CDR3. Per germline, CDR1 SNHLY and CDR2 FYNNEI. Written as DNA, the CDR3 is TGTGCCAGCAGTCCAACAGGGGGCAGGCAGCCCCAGCATTTT. Translation: CASSPTGGRQPQHF.

The CDR3 reads CASSVDWNYGYTF. CDR3 DNA sequence: TGTGCCAGCAGCGTAGATTGGAACTATGGCTACACCTTC. The V gene is TRBV7-2, the J gene TRBJ1-2; no firm D call. CDR1 is SGHTA and CDR2 is FQGNSA in the germline V gene. The CDR3 has 13 amino acids. V was cut by 5 bases and J by 2 bases, with 9 bases left in between.

This clonotype has just a few counts. V is TRBV6-5 and J is TRBJ2-7; D gene ambiguous. This CDR3 contains 13 residues. Trimming pared 5 bases from V and 9 bases from J, leaving 17 bases between. Germline CDR1 reads MNHEY; CDR2 reads SVGAGI. The CDR3 DNA is TGTGCCAGCAGTAGCCCCTCTAACCTGGGGCAGTACTTC. Amino acids: CASSSPSNLGQYF.

The J gene is TRBJ2-2, the V gene TRBV20-1; 7 bases map to TRBD1. The CDR3 totals 13 residues. Germline V gene lookup returns CDR1 DFQATT and CDR2 SNEGSKA (reference sequence). V lost 6 bases and J lost 4; bases outside the gene matches: 5. The CDR3, as DNA: TGCAGTGCAAGGACAGGCGCCACCGGGGAGCTGTTTTTT. Residues: CSARTGATGELFF.

A word on this clonotype: Its ends do not fully match the called genes, so a read error is possible. The chain combines TRBV2 with TRBJ1-2; no firm D call. The CDR3 has 15 amino acids. Germline CDR1 reads SNHLY; CDR2 reads FYNNEI. The CDR3 DNA reads TGTGCCAGCAGTGAATATCGGAGTACTAACCATGGCTACACCTTC. This encodes CASSEYRSTNHGYTF. The full variable domain, with the rest looked up from reference TRBV2 and TRBJ1-2, is EPEVTQTPSHQVTQMGQEVILRCVPISNHLYFYWYRQILGQKVEFLVSFYNNEISEKSEIFDDQFSVERPDGSNFTLKIRSTKLEDSAMYFCASSEYRSTNHGYTFGSGTRLTVV.

This clonotype was detected only a few times. The rearrangement joins TRBV25-1 to TRBJ2-5, with 7 bases identical to TRBD2. This CDR3 is 14 amino acids long. Germline V CDR1 and CDR2: MGHDK, SYGVNS. The junction had 6 bases not matched to a gene; V was cut back by 3 bases and J by 5 bases. CDR3 amino acids: CASSDGGSVETQYF. The CDR3, as DNA: TGTGCCAGCAGTGATGGCGGGAGCGTGGAGACCCAGTACTTC.

This clonotype has just one count. The chain recombines TRBV20-1 with TRBJ2-5; D possibly corresponds to TRBD2 (6 bases). The CDR3 sequence is 16 residues long. V was trimmed by 1 base and J by 11 bases, leaving 26 bases between them. CDR1 and CDR2 from the germline V gene are DFQATT and SNEGSKA (reference sequence). CDR3 sequence reads: CSARVLGVSGYNEQYF. The CDR3 DNA is TGCAGTGCTAGAGTTCTCGGTGTTAGCGGCTACAATGAGCAGTACTTC.

This clonotype appeared many times. The genes are TRBV4-1 and TRBJ2-7; TRBD2 is a possible D gene (6 bases). Germline values: CDR1 MGHRA, CDR2 YSYEKL. The V gene lost 4 bases and the J gene lost 0 bases, with 16 bases spanning the gap. This CDR3 has 16 amino acids. CDR3 DNA: TGCGCCAGCAGCCGTTCGGGGGACCATAGCTCCTACGAGCAGTACTTC. Its translation is CASSRSGDHSSYEQYF.

In its sample, this clonotype was seen once. The chain carries TRBV20-1 and TRBJ1-1; a possible D gene is TRBD1 (6 bases). The CDR3 contains 16 residues. V was shortened by 6 bases and J by 0 bases, with 20 bases between the two germline ends. Looked up from germline, CDR1 is DFQATT and CDR2 is SNEGSKA (reference sequence). The CDR3 is CSASAGGRGMNTEAFF. CDR3 DNA: TGCAGTGCAAGTGCTGGGGGGCGAGGGATGAACACTGAAGCTTTCTTT.

The V gene is TRBV16, the J gene TRBJ1-1, with D possibly being TRBD1 (5 bases). CDR1 is KGHSY and CDR2 is FQNENV in the germline V gene. The ends were cut back, 5 bases at V and 0 bases at J, with 16 bases in the middle. The CDR3 contains 16 residues. CDR3 protein: CASSEDGGGLNTEAFF. DNA for the CDR3: TGTGCCAGCAGCGAAGACGGTGGGGGATTGAACACTGAAGCTTTCTTT.

Of note for this clonotype: A single base separates this from a much larger clone, so it may be a read error. The J gene is TRBJ1-2, the V gene TRBV7-3; tentatively, D is TRBD1 (5 bases). V lost 5 bases and J 7 bases, leaving 17 bases between the germline ends. The CDR3 length is 14 residues. Germline V gene lookup returns CDR1 SGHTA and CDR2 FQGTGA. The CDR3 bases are TGTGCCAGCAGCGTGACCCCAGGGCCCGGTGGCTACACCTTC. It is translated as CASSVTPGPGGYTF. Variable domain in full (rest from reference TRBV7-3 and TRBJ1-2): GAGVSQTPSNKVTEKGKYVELRCDPISGHTALYWYRQSLGQGPEFLIYFQGTGAADDSGLPNDRFFAVRPEGSVSTLKIQRTERGDSAVYLCASSVTPGPGGYTFGSGTRLTVV.

CDR3 bases: TGTGCCAGCAGTCTACAGGGTCCTAGCTATGGCTACACCTTC. Encoded protein: CASSLQGPSYGYTF. V usage is TRBV12-3 or TRBV12-4 and J usage is TRBJ1-2; D perhaps matches TRBD1 (6 bases). The CDR3 is 14 amino acids. The germline V and J ends were trimmed by 5 bases and 4 bases, with 14 bases remaining between them.

The rearrangement links TRBV4-1 to TRBJ2-2; either TRBD1 or TRBD2 may fit D (6 bases each). The CDR3 has 16 amino acids. Deletions cut 4 bases from V and 3 bases from J, with 15 bases between. From germline, CDR1 is MGHRA and CDR2 YSYEKL. CDR3 bases: TGCGCCAGCAGCCCGTTCGGGGGCCTGGACACCGGGGAGCTGTTTTTT. Amino acids: CASSPFGGLDTGELFF.